The entry that follows covers one T cell receptor (beta chain) sequence. Other DNA sequences in the sample encode the same CDR3. This entry belongs to a study of shared clonotypes between healthy human individuals. The method was immunoSEQ multiplex PCR; TCRdb's version includes in-frame clones alone and lacks a portion of them. The repertoire includes under 2.5 million clones, 85% to 95% of them detected once, and 0.37% sits in the top ten. V lost 6 bases and J lost 5, with 7 bases in between. The CDR3 runs to 11 residues. CDR1 is MDHEN and CDR2 is SYDVKM in the germline V gene. The sequence was collected from a man younger than 35 in good health. Some clones in this sample may be carry-over from other donors' samples. The sequenced sample consisted of naive CD4+ T cells from PBMCs. Subset of the sample: CD45RA+ positively selected. V gene TRBV28 combines with J gene TRBJ2-5; D is unclear. CDR3 residues: CASRVEETQYF. CDR3 nucleotides: TGTGCCAGCAGAGTAGAGGAGACCCAGTACTTC.